The 24 T cell receptor beta chains presented below share a single source sample, sequenced in a study of blood T cell repertoires in COVID-19. TCRdb's table, derived via immunoSEQ multiplex PCR, lists solely in-frame clones and lacks some. Of over 250,000 clones in the sample, approximately 85% are singletons; the top ten hold approximately 9.9%. The sample was peripheral blood. Source of these receptors: a woman aged 70-85 years with acute or convalescent COVID-19.

This clone showed up just a few times. The chain links TRBV6-6 to TRBJ2-1; 7 positions agree with TRBD1. J lost 6 bases, V lost 2 bases, and 10 bases had no gene match. Germline V gene sequence: CDR1 MNHNY, CDR2 SVGAGI (reference sequence). The CDR3 runs 16 residues. Here the CDR3 reads CASSYGGEGARNEQFF. The CDR3 nucleotides are TGTGCCAGCAGTTACGGCGGCGAGGGGGCCCGCAATGAGCAGTTCTTC.

This clone was observed once. The V and J genes are TRBV18 and TRBJ2-7, with TRBD2 identical over 10 bases. With V trimmed by 0 bases and J by 4 bases, 3 bases remained unmatched. Germline values: CDR1 KGHSH, CDR2 LQKENI. This CDR3 spans 15 amino acids. For the CDR3, the DNA is TGTGCCAGCTCACCACCGGGACTAGCGTCTTACGAGCAGTACTTC. Amino acid sequence: CASSPPGLASYEQYF.

This chain connects TRBV7-9 to TRBJ2-5; 7 bases line up with TRBD1. This CDR3 region has 13 residues. Trimming at V came to 5 bases and at J to 4 bases, leaving 4 bases not matched to a gene. CDR1 is SEHNR and CDR2 is FQNEAQ in the germline V gene (reference sequence). The CDR3 region is CASSPGTAETQYF. The CDR3 DNA follows: TGTGCCAGCAGCCCAGGGACAGCAGAGACCCAGTACTTC.

J is TRBJ2-3 and V is TRBV9; 14 nucleotides match TRBD2. The CDR3 sequence is 17 residues long. With V trimmed by 4 bases and J by 4 bases, 8 bases remained unmatched. Germline assignment: CDR1 SGDLS and CDR2 YYNGEE. CDR3 sequence: CASSHGLAGGRADTQYF. DNA of the CDR3: TGTGCCAGCAGCCATGGACTAGCGGGGGGCCGCGCAGATACGCAGTATTTT.

This rearrangement joins TRBV6-5 to TRBJ1-5; no firm D call. This CDR3 has 14 residues. V dropped 11 bases and J dropped 7 bases, with 21 bases sitting between them. In germline, CDR1 is MNHEY, CDR2 SVGAGI. CDR3 in DNA: TGTGCCTTAAATGAGGGTCCCGGATCACAGCCCCAGCATTTT. Its translation is CALNEGPGSQPQHF.

Details on this clone: At one end, the junction sequence differs from germline, possibly due to a read error. The chain recombines TRBV7-7 with TRBJ2-1; D gene unclear. Germline V gene lookup returns CDR1 SSHAT and CDR2 FNYEAQ (reference sequence). This CDR3 comprises 16 residues. The DNA of the CDR3 is TGTGCTAGCAGCTCCCTTGCGAAGCCCTCCTACAATGAGCAGTTCTTC. Translated, it gives CASSSLAKPSYNEQFF.

The table lists this clone with a few counts. The gene calls are TRBV11-2 and TRBJ1-2; 9 bases are a match to TRBD1. The germline CDR1 and CDR2 sequences are SGHAT and FQNNGV. The CDR3 is made up of 13 amino acids. The ends lost 5 bases at V and 3 bases at J; junction bases unmatched: 1. The CDR3 nucleotides are TGTGCCAGCAGCCGGGACAGGGACTATGGCTACACCTTC. Its translation is CASSRDRDYGYTF.

The chain employs TRBV5-5 and TRBJ1-6; a possible D gene is TRBD1 (5 bases). Germline V gives CDR1 SGHKS, CDR2 YYEKEE (reference sequence). V lost 3 bases and J lost 4, with 20 bases in between. There are 18 residues in the CDR3. The CDR3 loop reads CASSYQTTEVGYNSPLHF. In DNA form, the CDR3 reads TGTGCCAGCAGCTACCAAACGACAGAAGTGGGATATAATTCACCCCTCCACTTT.

V gene TRBV19 combines with J gene TRBJ2-1; D is perhaps TRBD1 (7 bases). The CDR3 runs to 16 residues. Germline V gene data show CDR1 as LNHDA and CDR2 as SQIVND (reference sequence). The V end lost 6 bases, the J end lost 0 bases, and 15 bases lay between the germline ends. The CDR3 here is CASSPGGLRSYNEQFF. CDR3 in DNA: TGTGCCAGTAGCCCAGGGGGACTTCGCTCCTACAATGAGCAGTTCTTC. Full variable domain (missing parts from reference TRBV19 and TRBJ2-1): DGGITQSPKYLFRKEGQNVTLSCEQNLNHDAMYWYRQDPGQGLRLIYYSQIVNDFQKGDIAEGYSVSREKKESFPLTVTSAQKNPTAFYLCASSPGGLRSYNEQFFGPGTRLTVL.

The genes are TRBV30 and TRBJ1-2; weak D call: TRBD1 (6 bases). The germline V gene has CDR1 GTSNPN and CDR2 SVGIG (reference sequence). With 3 bases removed from V and 8 bases from J, the gap between germline ends came to 22 bases. The CDR3 loop spans 15 amino acids. The CDR3: CAWSEGKGGVRGYTF. CDR3 coding DNA: TGTGCCTGGAGCGAAGGGAAAGGGGGAGTGAGGGGCTACACCTTC.

The V call is TRBV6-5, the J call TRBJ1-6, with D tentatively TRBD1 (6 bases). This CDR3 comprises 12 residues. Germline V CDR1 and CDR2: MNHEY, SVGAGI. Trimming removed 6 bases from V and 9 bases from J, with 9 bases in between. The CDR3 coding sequence is TGTGCCAGCAGCTCACAGGGTTCACCCCTCCACTTT. This sequence encodes CASSSQGSPLHF.

This chain joins TRBV13 and TRBJ1-4, with TRBD1 matching over 7 bases. V lost 3 bases to trimming and J lost 8 bases; unmatched junction nucleotides: 15. Germline CDR1 and CDR2: PRHDT and FYEKMQ (reference sequence). The CDR3 contains 17 residues. The CDR3 bases are TGTGCCAGCAGCTTTGCCCCTACAGGGGTTGGTCGGGAAAAACTGTTTTTT. Translated: CASSFAPTGVGREKLFF.

This chain connects TRBV7-3 to TRBJ2-1; 8 nucleotides align to TRBD1. The V gene end was trimmed by 5 bases and the J gene end by 9 bases; junction bases not matched to a gene: 6. CDR1 and CDR2 (germline): SGHTA, FQGTGA. The CDR3 totals 13 residues. The CDR3 sequence: CASSRTGNGEQFF. CDR3 in DNA: TGTGCCAGCAGCCGGACAGGGAACGGTGAGCAGTTCTTC.

This rearrangement joins TRBV20-1 to TRBJ2-1, with 10 bases identical to TRBD2. Germline values: CDR1 DFQATT, CDR2 SNEGSKA (reference sequence). The CDR3 consists of 15 residues. V shed 6 bases and J 8 bases; nucleotides not matched to a gene: 13. Written as DNA, the CDR3 is TGCAGTGCGAGTCAGACTAGCGGGCCACGGGATGAGCAGTTCTTC. Amino acid sequence: CSASQTSGPRDEQFF.

The chain recombines TRBV3-1 (or the pseudogene TRBV3-2) with TRBJ1-1; D is undetermined. From germline, CDR1 is LGHDT and CDR2 YNNKEL (reference sequence). This CDR3 comprises 13 residues. Trimming stripped 3 bases from V and 1 base from J, with 6 bases between. The CDR3 nucleotides are TGTGCCAGCAGCCAGGCCCAGAACACTGAAGCTTTCTTT. It is translated as CASSQAQNTEAFF.

The rearrangement joins TRBV4-1 to TRBJ1-2; D remains ambiguous. CDR1 MGHRA and CDR2 YSYEKL come from the germline V gene. This CDR3 contains 16 residues. V lost 1 base to trimming and J lost 2 bases, with 14 bases between them. Written as DNA, the CDR3 is TGCGCCAGCAGCCAAGGTTCGACTGGAAGCAACTATGGCTACACCTTC. Translated: CASSQGSTGSNYGYTF.

The V call is TRBV24-1, the J call TRBJ2-4; 9 bases agree with TRBD1. V lost 3 bases and J lost 9; bases outside the gene matches: 11. Germline CDR1 is KGHDR and CDR2 is SFDVKD. This CDR3 is 16 amino acids long. CDR3 coding DNA: TGTGCCACCAGTGATACATCCCCGGGACAGGGAGTCATTCAGTACTTC. Translated: CATSDTSPGQGVIQYF.

The chain uses TRBV3-1 (or the pseudogene TRBV3-2) and TRBJ1-4; no firm D call. With 3 bases removed from V and 4 bases from J, the gap between germline ends came to 12 bases. Per the germline V gene, CDR1 is LGHDT and CDR2 is YNNKEL (reference sequence). This CDR3 is built from 15 residues. The CDR3 loop reads CASSHQHLGNEKLFF. In nucleotides, the CDR3 is TGTGCCAGCAGCCACCAACACCTAGGTAATGAAAAACTGTTTTTT.

V usage is TRBV6-5 and J usage is TRBJ1-2; TRBD1 agrees at 8 bases. V was pared by 8 bases and J by 8 bases, with 7 bases of the junction left unmatched. The CDR3 covers 12 residues. Germline loops: CDR1 MNHEY, CDR2 SVGAGI. CDR3 coding DNA: TGTGCCAGCTCCACAGGGGGATGGGGCTACACCTTC. This codes for CASSTGGWGYTF.

The chain is built from TRBV7-6 and TRBJ2-7; D is undetermined. Between the trimmed V and J ends, which lost 1 base and 4 bases, there was a span of 8 bases. CDR3 length: 13 amino acids. Germline CDR1 reads SGHVS; CDR2 reads FNYEAQ. This CDR3 is CASSLEPGYEQYF. The CDR3, as DNA: TGTGCCAGCAGCTTAGAACCGGGTTACGAGCAGTACTTC.

The V call is TRBV6-5, the J call TRBJ2-2; possibly TRBD1 for D (6 bases). CDR1 is MNHEY, CDR2 SVGAGI, per germline. V lost 6 bases to trimming and J lost 2 bases, with 13 bases between them. This CDR3 is 15 amino acids long. The CDR3 sequence: CASRKQGINTGELFF. In DNA form, the CDR3 reads TGTGCCAGCAGAAAACAGGGAATTAACACCGGGGAGCTGTTTTTT.

In nucleotides, the CDR3 is TGTGCCAGCAGCCACCGGACTAGCGGGGGTATCTCTGGGGCCAACGTCCTGACTTTC. Encoded protein: CASSHRTSGGISGANVLTF. The chain uses TRBV5-6 and TRBJ2-6, with 13 bases matching TRBD2. The germline CDR1 and CDR2 sequences are SGHDT and YYEEEE. The CDR3 covers 19 residues. The J segment lost 0 bases and the V segment lost 4 bases, leaving 7 bases of the junction unmatched.

This chain joins TRBV2 and TRBJ2-1; 8 bases align to TRBD1. The V gene end was trimmed by 6 bases and the J gene end by 7 bases; junction bases not matched to a gene: 5. In germline, CDR1 is SNHLY, CDR2 FYNNEI. CDR3 length: 13 residues. The CDR3 is CASRPRQGNEQFF. CDR3 DNA sequence: TGTGCCAGCAGACCCCGACAGGGGAATGAGCAGTTCTTC.

This clone has a single count. This chain joins TRBV10-3 and TRBJ1-4, with D perhaps matching TRBD1 (6 bases). There are 14 residues in the CDR3. V dropped 4 bases and J dropped 7 bases, with 13 bases sitting between them. The germline V gene encodes CDR1 ENHRY and CDR2 SYGVKD. The CDR3 reads CAISGQGRGEKLFF. The CDR3 DNA reads TGTGCCATCAGTGGGCAGGGGAGGGGTGAAAAACTGTTTTTT.